This T cell receptor beta chain emerged from a study of CD8+ T cells in alopecia areata. The study's findings and limits: Relative to normal scalp, lesional scalp, especially alopecia totalis/universalis, showed higher clonality.

This clone was counted only a few times. Its antigen remains unknown. Reverse transcription of extracted RNA yielded cDNA, which provided the sequencing template. Here immunoSEQ multiplex PCR was the method, and the copy in TCRdb shows in-frame clones only, minus some. Seen here are about 150,000 clones, more than 45% observed once, and the top ten hold approximately 6.8%. Germline assignment: CDR1 SEHNR and CDR2 FQNEAQ (reference sequence). The CDR3 loop spans 14 amino acids. Germline trimming cut 6 bases from V and 5 bases from J; bases unmatched to any gene: 8. The TCR originated in a human donor with alopecia areata. V usage is TRBV7-9 and J usage is TRBJ2-5; TRBD2 matches 8 bases. The sequenced sample was CD4+ T cells sorted from blood. In nucleotides, the CDR3 is TGTGCCAGCAGTAAAAATGGACTAGCTGAGACCCAGTACTTC. Protein product: CASSKNGLAETQYF.